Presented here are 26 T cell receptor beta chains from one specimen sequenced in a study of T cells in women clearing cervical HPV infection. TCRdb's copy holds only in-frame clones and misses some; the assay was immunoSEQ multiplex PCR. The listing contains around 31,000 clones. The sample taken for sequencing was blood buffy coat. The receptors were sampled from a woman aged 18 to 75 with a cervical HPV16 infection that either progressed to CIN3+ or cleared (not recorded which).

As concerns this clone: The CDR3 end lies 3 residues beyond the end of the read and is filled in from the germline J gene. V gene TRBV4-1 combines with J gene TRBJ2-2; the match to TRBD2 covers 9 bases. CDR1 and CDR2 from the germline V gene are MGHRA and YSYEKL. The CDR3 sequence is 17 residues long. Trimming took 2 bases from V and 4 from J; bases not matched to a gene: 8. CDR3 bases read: TGCGCCAGCAGCCAACAACTAGCGGGTCTCGCCACCGGGGAG. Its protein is CASSQQLAGLATGE. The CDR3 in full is CASSQQLAGLATGELFF.

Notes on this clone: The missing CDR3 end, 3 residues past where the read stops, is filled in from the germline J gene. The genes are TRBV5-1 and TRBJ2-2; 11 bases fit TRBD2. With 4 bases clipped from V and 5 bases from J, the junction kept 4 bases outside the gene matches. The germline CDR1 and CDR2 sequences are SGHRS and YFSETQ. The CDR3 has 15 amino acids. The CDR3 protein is CASSVSGGATGELFF. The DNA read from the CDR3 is TGCGCCAGCAGCGTTAGCGGGGGGGCGACCGGGGAG.

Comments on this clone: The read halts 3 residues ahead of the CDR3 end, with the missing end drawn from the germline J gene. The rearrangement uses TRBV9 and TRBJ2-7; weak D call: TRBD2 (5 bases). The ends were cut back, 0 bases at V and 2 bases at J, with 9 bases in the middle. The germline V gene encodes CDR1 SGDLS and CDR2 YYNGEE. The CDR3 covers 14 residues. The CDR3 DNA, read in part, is TGTGCCAGCAGCGTAGGAGGGTCCCCCTACGAG. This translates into CASSVGGSPYE. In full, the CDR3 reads CASSVGGSPYEQYF.

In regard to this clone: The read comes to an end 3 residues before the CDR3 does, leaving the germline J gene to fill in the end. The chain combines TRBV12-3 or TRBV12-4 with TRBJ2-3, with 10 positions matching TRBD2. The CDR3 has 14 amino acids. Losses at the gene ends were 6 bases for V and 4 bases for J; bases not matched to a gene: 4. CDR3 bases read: TGTGCCAGCAGGCCTAGCGGGGGATCAGATACG. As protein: CASRPSGGSDT. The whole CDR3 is CASRPSGGSDTQYF.

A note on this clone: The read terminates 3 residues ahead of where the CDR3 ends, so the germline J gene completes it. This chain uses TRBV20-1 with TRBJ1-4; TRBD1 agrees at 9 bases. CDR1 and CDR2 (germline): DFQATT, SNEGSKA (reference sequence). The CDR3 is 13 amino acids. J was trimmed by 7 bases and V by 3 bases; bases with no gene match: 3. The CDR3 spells CSARGQGSEKLFF. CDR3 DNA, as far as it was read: TGCAGTGCTAGGGGACAGGGAAGTGAAAAA.

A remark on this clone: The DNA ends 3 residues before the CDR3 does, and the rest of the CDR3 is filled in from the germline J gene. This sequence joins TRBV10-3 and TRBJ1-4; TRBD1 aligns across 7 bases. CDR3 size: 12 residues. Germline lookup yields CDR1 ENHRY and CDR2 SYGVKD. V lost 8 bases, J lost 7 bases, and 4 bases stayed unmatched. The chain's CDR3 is CAIAGDSEKLFF. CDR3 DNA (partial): TGTGCCATCGCCGGGGACAGTGAAAAA.

The CDR3: CASIQGLAGELFF. The DNA read from the CDR3 is TGTGCCAGCATTCAGGGCTTGGCCGGGGAG. The chain employs TRBV6-2 or TRBV6-3 and TRBJ2-2; D may be TRBD1 (5 bases). The read finishes 3 residues shy of the CDR3 end, and the germline J gene is used to complete it. This CDR3 region has 13 residues. Germline V CDR1 and CDR2: MNHEY, SVGEGT. The germline V and J ends were trimmed by 7 bases and 6 bases, with 12 bases remaining between them.

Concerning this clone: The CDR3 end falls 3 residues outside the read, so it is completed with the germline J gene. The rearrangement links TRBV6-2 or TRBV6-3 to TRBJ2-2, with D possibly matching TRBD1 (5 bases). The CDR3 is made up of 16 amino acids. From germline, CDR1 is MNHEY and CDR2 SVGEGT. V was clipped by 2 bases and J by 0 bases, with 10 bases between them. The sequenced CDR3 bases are TGTGCCAGCAGTTACGTCAGGGTAGCGAACACCGGGGAG. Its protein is CASSYVRVANTGE. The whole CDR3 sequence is CASSYVRVANTGELFF.

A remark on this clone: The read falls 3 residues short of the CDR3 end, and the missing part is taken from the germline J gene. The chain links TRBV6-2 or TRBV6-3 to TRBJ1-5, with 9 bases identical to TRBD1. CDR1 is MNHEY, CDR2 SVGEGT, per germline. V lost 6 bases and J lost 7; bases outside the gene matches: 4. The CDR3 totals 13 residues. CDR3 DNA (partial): TGTGCCAGCAGAGGACAGGGGTGGCAGCCC. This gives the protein CASRGQGWQP. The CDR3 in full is CASRGQGWQPQHF.

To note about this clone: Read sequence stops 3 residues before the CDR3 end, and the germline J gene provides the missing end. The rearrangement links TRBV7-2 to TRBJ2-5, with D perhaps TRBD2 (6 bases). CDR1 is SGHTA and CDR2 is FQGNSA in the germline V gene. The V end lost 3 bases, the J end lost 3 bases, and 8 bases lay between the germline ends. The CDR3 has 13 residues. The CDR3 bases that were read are TGTGCCAGCAGCTTGTGGGGGGAAGAGACC. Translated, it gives CASSLWGEET. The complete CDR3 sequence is CASSLWGEETQYF.

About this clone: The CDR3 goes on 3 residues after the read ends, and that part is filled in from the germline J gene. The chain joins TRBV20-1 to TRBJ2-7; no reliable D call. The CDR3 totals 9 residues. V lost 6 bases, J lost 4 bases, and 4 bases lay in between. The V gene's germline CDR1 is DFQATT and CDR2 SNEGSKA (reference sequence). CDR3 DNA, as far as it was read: TGCAGTGCGTCATACGAG. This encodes CSASYE. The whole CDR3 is CSASYEQYF.

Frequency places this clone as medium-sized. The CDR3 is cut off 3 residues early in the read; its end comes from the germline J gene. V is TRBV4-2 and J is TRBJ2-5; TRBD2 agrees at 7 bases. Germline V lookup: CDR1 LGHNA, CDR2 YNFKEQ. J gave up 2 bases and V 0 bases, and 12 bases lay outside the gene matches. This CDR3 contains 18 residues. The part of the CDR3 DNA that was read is TGTGCCAGCAGCCAAGATCTCTTTGTGACTAGCAAACAAGAGACC. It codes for CASSQDLFVTSKQET. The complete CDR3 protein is CASSQDLFVTSKQETQYF.

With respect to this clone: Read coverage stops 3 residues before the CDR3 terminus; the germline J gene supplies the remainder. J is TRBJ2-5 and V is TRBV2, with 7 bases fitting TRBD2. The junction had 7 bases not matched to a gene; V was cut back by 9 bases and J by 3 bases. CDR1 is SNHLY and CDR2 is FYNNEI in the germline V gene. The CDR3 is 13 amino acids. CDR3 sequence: CASTGLVEETQYF. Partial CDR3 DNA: TGTGCCAGTACCGGACTAGTCGAAGAGACC. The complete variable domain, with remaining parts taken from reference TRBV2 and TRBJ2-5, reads EPEVTQTPSHQVTQMGQEVILRCVPISNHLYFYWYRQILGQKVEFLVSFYNNEISEKSEIFDDQFSVERPDGSNFTLKIRSTKLEDSAMYFCASTGLVEETQYFGPGTRLLVL.

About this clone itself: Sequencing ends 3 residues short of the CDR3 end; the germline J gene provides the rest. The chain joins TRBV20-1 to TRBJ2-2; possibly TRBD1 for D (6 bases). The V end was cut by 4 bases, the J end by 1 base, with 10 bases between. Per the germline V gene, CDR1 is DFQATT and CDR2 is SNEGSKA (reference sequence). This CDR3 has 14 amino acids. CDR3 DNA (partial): TGCAGTGCTACGGACAGTGGGAACACCGGGGAG. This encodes CSATDSGNTGE. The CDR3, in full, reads CSATDSGNTGELFF.

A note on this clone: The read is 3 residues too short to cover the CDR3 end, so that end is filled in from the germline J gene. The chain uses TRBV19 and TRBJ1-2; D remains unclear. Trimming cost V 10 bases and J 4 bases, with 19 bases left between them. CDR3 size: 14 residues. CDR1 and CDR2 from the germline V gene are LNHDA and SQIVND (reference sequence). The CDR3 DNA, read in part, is TGTGCCACTAGAGGCGGGCGGACTACCTATGGC. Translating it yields CATRGGRTTYG. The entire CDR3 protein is CATRGGRTTYGYTF.

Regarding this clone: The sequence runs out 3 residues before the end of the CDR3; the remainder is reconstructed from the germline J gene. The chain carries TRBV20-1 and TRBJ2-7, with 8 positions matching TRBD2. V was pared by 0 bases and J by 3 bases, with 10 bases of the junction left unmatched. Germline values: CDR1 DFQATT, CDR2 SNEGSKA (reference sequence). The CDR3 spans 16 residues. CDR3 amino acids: CSARDGRAGTSYEQYF. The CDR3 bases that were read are TGCAGTGCTAGAGATGGTCGAGCCGGGACTAGCTACGAG.

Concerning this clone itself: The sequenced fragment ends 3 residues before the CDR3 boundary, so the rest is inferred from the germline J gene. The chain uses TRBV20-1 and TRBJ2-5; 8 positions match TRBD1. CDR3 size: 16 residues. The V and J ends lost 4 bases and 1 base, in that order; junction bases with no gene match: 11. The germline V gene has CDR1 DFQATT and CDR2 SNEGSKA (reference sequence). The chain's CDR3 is CSATTWGRGLQETQYF. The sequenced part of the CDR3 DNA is TGCAGTGCTACCACCTGGGGCAGGGGGCTCCAAGAGACC.

The sequenced CDR3 bases are TGTGCCAGCAGCCAAGAATCGGGGGGCGTTTTGTTAAATGAG. Protein sequence: CASSQESGGVLLNE. The full CDR3 sequence reads CASSQESGGVLLNEQFF. The V gene is TRBV3-1 (or the pseudogene TRBV3-2), the J gene TRBJ2-1; a weak D match, TRBD2 (7 bases). The CDR3 end falls 3 residues outside the read, so it is completed with the germline J gene. The CDR3 extends over 17 amino acids. The germline V gene has CDR1 LGHDT and CDR2 YNNKEL (reference sequence). V was pared by 0 bases and J by 7 bases, with 19 bases between.

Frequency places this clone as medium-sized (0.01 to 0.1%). The covered CDR3 bases are TGTGCCAGCAGTCAACAGGGGATCGAG. Protein product: CASSQQGIE. The full CDR3 reads CASSQQGIEQYF. The chain joins TRBV6-2 or TRBV6-3 to TRBJ2-7, with 7 bases fitting TRBD1. The CDR3 end falls 3 residues outside the read, so it is completed with the germline J gene. The CDR3 spans 12 residues. After removal of 5 bases from V and 6 bases from J, the junction contained 4 bases not matched to a gene. Germline V gene lookup returns CDR1 MNHEY and CDR2 SVGEGT.

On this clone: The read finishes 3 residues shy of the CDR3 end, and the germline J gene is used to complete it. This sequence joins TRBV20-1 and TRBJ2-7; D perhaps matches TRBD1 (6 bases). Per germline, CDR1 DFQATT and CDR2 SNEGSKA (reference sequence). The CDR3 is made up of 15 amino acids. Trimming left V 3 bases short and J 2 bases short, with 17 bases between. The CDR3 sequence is CSASEAGTNPYEQYF. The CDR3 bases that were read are TGCAGTGCTAGCGAGGCAGGGACAAACCCCTACGAG.

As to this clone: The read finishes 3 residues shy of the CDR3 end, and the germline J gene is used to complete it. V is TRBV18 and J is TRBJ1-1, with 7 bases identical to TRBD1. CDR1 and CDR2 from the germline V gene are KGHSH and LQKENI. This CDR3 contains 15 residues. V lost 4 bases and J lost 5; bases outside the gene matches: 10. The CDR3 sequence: CASSQAGRGETEAFF. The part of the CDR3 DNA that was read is TGTGCCAGCTCACAGGCGGGCAGGGGGGAGACTGAA.

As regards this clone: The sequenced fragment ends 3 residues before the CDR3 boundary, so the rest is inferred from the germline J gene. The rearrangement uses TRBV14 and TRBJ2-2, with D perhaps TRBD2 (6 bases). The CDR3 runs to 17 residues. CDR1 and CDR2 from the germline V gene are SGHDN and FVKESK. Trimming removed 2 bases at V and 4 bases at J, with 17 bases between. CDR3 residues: CASSQSRLVGFTGELFF. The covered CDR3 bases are TGTGCCAGCAGCCAATCAAGACTAGTAGGATTCACCGGGGAG.

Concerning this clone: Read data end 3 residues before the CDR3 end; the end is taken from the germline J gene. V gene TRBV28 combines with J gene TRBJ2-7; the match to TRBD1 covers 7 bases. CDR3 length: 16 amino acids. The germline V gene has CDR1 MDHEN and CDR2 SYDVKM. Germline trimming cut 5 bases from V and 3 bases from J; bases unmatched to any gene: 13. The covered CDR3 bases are TGTGCCAGCAGTCCTCACCCAGACAGGGTTGACTACGAG. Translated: CASSPHPDRVDYE. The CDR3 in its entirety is CASSPHPDRVDYEQYF.

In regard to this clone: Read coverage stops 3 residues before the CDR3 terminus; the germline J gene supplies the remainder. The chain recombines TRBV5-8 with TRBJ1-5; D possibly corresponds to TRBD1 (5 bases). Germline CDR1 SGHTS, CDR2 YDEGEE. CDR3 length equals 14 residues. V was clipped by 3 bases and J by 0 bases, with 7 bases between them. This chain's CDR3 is CASSSGYSNQPQHF. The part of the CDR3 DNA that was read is TGTGCCAGCAGCTCAGGGTATAGCAATCAGCCC.

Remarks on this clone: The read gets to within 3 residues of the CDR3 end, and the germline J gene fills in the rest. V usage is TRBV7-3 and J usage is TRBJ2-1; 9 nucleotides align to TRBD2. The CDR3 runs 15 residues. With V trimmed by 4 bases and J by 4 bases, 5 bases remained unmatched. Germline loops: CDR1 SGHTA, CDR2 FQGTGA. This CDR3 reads CASSSLAGVYNEQFF. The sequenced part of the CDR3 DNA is TGTGCCAGCAGCTCTTTAGCGGGGGTGTACAATGAG. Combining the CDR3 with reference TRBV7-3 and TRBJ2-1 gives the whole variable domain GAGVSQTPSNKVTEKGKYVELRCDPISGHTALYWYRQSLGQGPEFLIYFQGTGAADDSGLPNDRFFAVRPEGSVSTLKIQRTERGDSAVYLCASSSLAGVYNEQFFGPGTRLTVL.

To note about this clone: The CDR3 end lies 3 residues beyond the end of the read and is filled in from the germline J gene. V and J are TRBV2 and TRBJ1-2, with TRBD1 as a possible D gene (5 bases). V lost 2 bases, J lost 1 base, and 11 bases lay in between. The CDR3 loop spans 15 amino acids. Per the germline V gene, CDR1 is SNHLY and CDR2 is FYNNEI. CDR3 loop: CASSELGPINYGYTF. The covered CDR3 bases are TGTGCCAGCAGTGAACTGGGGCCAATTAACTATGGC. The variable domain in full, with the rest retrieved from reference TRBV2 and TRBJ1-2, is EPEVTQTPSHQVTQMGQEVILRCVPISNHLYFYWYRQILGQKVEFLVSFYNNEISEKSEIFDDQFSVERPDGSNFTLKIRSTKLEDSAMYFCASSELGPINYGYTFGSGTRLTVV.